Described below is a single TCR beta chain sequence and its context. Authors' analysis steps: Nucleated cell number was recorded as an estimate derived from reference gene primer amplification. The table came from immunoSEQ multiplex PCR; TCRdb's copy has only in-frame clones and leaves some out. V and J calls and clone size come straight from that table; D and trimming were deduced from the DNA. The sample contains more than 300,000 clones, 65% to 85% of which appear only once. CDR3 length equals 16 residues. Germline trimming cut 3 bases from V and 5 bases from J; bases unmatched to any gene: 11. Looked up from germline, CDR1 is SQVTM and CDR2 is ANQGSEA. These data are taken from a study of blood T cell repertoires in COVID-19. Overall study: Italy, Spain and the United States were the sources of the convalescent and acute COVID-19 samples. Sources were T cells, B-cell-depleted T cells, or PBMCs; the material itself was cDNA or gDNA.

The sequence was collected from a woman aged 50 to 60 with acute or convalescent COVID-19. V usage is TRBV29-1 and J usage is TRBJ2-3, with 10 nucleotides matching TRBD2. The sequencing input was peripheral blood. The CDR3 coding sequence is TGCAGCGTTGATGTGGGAGCGGGAGGGTTAGGAGATACGCAGTATTTT. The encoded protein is CSVDVGAGGLGDTQYF.